This TCR beta chain stems from a study of blood T cell repertoires in COVID-19. Here immunoSEQ multiplex PCR was the method, and the copy in TCRdb shows in-frame clones only, minus some. The sample has around 400,000 clones, 87% seen once. Germline trimming cut 6 bases from V and 7 bases from J; bases unmatched to any gene: 4. Germline-derived CDR1 and CDR2 are MNHEY and SMNVEV (reference sequence). The CDR3 is 13 residues long. The V call is TRBV27, the J call TRBJ2-1, with 9 positions matching TRBD2. Material for sequencing was peripheral blood. The clonotype originates from a woman aged 55-69 years with COVID-19, enrolled during active disease. CDR3 DNA: TGTGCCAGCAGGGCTAGCGGGGCTAATGAGCAGTTCTTC. Protein product: CASRASGANEQFF.